The present TCR beta chain was sequenced within a study of blood T cells in healthy people across ages. This clonotype was picked up many times. The second PCR ran roughly 7 to 12 cycles with a sample-barcoded 5' primer and J-beta primers. Each cDNA molecule carried a tag from a template-switch adaptor that contained 12 random nucleotides. The yield of each sample was at least 2.5 million CDR3-containing paired-end reads. TCRdb ran MiXCR on the 5' RACE reads and lists one entry per CDR3 protein. The table includes about 930,000 distinct CDR3 sequences, 25% to 35% detected once. CDR1 is DFQATT, CDR2 SNEGSKA, per germline (reference sequence). The CDR3 sequence is 15 residues long. The germline V and J ends were trimmed by 0 bases and 7 bases, with 16 bases remaining between them. These data also formed part of another study, on T cells of mothers and their children. That report notes: Samples were obtained from a few healthy Caucasian mothers and their six children.

The sequenced sample was blood. The TCR was taken from a woman aged 40 to 55 in good health. The V gene is TRBV20-1, the J gene TRBJ1-5; weak D call: TRBD1 (5 bases). The chain's CDR3 is CSARDLNGGGQPQHF. CDR3 DNA sequence: TGCAGTGCTAGAGATCTAAACGGGGGAGGCCAGCCCCAGCATTTT.